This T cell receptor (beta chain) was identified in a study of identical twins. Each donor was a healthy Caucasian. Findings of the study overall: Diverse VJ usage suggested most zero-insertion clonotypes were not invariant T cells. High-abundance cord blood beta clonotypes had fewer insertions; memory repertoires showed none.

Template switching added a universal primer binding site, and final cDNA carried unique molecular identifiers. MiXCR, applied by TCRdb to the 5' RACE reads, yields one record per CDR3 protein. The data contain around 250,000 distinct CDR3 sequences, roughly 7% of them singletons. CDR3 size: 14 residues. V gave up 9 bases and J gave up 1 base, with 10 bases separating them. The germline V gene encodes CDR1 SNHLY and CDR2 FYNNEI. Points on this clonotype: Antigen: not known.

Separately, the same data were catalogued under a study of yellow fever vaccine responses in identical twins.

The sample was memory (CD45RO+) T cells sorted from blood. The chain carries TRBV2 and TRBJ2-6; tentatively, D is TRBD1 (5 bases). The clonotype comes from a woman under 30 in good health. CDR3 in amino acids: CARDSSSGANVLTF. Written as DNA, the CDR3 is TGTGCCAGAGACAGTTCTTCTGGGGCCAACGTCCTGACTTTC.